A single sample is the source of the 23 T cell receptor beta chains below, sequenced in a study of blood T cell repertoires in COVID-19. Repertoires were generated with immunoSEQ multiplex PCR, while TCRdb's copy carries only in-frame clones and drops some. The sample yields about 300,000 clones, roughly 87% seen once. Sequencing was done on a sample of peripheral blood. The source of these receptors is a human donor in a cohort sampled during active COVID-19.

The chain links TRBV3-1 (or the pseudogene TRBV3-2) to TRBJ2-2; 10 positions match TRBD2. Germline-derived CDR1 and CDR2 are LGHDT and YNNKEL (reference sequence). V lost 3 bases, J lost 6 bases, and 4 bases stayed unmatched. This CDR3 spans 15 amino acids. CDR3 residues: CASSQSGRGSGELFF. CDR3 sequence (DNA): TGTGCCAGCAGCCAGAGCGGGAGGGGCTCCGGGGAGCTGTTTTTT.

DNA for the CDR3: TGTGCCAGCAGCCAAGCATTTCCGGGAAACCAAGAGACCCAGTACTTC. Translated: CASSQAFPGNQETQYF. The chain recombines TRBV4-2 with TRBJ2-5; weak D call: TRBD2 (5 bases). The germline V gene has CDR1 LGHNA and CDR2 YNFKEQ. The CDR3 consists of 16 residues. V lost 1 base and J 0 bases, leaving 12 bases between the germline ends.

CDR3 sequence reads: CASSAHIGTSGISTDTQYF. In DNA form, the CDR3 reads TGTGCCAGCAGCGCGCACATAGGGACTAGCGGGATCAGCACAGATACGCAGTATTTT. The V gene is TRBV9, the J gene TRBJ2-3; TRBD2 matches 13 bases. The V segment lost 3 bases and the J segment 0 bases; nucleotides outside the gene matches: 10. This CDR3 spans 19 amino acids. The germline CDR1 and CDR2 sequences are SGDLS and YYNGEE.

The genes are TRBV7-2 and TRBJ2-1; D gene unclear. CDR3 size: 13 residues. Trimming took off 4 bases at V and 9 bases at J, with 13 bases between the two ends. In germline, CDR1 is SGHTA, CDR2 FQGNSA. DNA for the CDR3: TGTGCCAGCAGCTATACCCCGCCGGTTGAGCAGTTCTTC. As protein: CASSYTPPVEQFF.

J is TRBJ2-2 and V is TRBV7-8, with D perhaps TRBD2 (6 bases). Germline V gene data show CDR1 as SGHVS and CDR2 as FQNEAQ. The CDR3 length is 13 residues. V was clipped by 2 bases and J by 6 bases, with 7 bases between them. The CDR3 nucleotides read TGTGCCAGCAGCTTATCGGGGGCCGGGGAGCTGTTTTTT. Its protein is CASSLSGAGELFF.

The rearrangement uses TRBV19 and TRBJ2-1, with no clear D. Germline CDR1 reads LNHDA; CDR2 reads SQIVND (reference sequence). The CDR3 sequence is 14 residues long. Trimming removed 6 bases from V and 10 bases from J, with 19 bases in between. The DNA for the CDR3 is TGTGCCAGTAGATTCGGGTCCTTCGTCGGAGAGCAGTTCTTC. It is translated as CASRFGSFVGEQFF.

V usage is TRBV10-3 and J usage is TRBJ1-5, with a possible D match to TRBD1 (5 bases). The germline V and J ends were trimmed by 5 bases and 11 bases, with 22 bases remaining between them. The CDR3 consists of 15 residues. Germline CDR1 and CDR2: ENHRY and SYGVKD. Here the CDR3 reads CAISHDSGVGGTQHF. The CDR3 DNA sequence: TGTGCCATCAGTCACGACAGTGGGGTGGGAGGGACCCAGCATTTT.

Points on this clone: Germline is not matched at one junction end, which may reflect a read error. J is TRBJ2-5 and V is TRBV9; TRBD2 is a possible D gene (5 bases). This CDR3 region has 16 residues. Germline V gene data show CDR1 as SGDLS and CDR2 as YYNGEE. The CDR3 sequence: CASSVDEGYYQDTQYF. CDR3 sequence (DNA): TGTGCCAGCAGCGTAGATGAGGGCTATTACCAAGATACCCAGTACTTC.

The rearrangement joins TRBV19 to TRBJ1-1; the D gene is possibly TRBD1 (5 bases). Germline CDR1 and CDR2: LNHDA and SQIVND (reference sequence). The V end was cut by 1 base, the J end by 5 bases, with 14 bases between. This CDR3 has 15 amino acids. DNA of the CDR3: TGTGCCAGTAGTATAGTTGATTCGGGGGGGACTGAAGCTTTCTTT. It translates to CASSIVDSGGTEAFF.

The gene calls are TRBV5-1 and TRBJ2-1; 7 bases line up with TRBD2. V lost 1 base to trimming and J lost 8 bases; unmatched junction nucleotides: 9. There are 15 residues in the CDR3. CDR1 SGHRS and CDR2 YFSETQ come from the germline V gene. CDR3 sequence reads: CASSLRAGVIDEQFF. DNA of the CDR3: TGCGCCAGCAGCTTGAGGGCGGGAGTGATTGATGAGCAGTTCTTC. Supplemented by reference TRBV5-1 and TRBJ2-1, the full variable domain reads KAGVTQTPRYLIKTRGQQVTLSCSPISGHRSVSWYQQTPGQGLQFLFEYFSETQRNKGNFPGRFSGRQFSNSRSEMNVSTLELGDSALYLCASSLRAGVIDEQFFGPGTRLTVL.

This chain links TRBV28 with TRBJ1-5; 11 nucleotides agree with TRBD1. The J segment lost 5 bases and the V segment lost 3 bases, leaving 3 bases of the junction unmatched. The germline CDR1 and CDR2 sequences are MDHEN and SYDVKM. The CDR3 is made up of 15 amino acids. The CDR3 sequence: CASSLGTGGYQPQHF. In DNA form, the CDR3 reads TGTGCCAGCAGTTTGGGGACAGGGGGGTATCAGCCCCAGCATTTT. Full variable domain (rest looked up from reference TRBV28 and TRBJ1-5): DVKVTQSSRYLVKRTGEKVFLECVQDMDHENMFWYRQDPGLGLRLIYFSYDVKMKEKGDIPEGYSVSREKKERFSLILESASTNQTSMYLCASSLGTGGYQPQHFGDGTRLSIL.

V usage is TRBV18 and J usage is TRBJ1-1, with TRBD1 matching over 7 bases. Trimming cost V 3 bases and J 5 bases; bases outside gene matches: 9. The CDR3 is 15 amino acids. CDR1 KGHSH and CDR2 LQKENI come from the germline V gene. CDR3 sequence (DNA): TGTGCCAGCTCACCCAGACAGGGTCGGAGGACTGAAGCTTTCTTT. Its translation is CASSPRQGRRTEAFF.

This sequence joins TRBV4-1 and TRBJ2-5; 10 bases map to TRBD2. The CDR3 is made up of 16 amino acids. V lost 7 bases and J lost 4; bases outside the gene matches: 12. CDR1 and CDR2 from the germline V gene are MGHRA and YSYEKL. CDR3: CASNPTRTSGLETQYF. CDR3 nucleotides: TGCGCCAGCAACCCAACGCGGACTAGCGGTCTAGAGACCCAGTACTTC.

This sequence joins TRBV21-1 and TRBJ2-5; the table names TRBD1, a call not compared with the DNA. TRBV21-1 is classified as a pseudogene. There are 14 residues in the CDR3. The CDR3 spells CASSPGQGEETQYF. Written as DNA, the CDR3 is TGTGCCAGCAGCCCAGGACAGGGTGAAGAGACCCAGTACTTC.

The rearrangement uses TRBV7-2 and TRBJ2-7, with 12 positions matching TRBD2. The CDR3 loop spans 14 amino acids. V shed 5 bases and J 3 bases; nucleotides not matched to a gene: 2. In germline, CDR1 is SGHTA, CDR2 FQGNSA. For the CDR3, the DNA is TGTGCCAGCAGCCGGACTAGCGGGAACTACGAGCAGTACTTC. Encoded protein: CASSRTSGNYEQYF. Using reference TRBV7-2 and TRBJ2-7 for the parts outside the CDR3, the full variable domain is GAGVSQSPSNKVTEKGKDVELRCDPISGHTALYWYRQSLGQGLEFLIYFQGNSAPDKSGLPSDRFSAERTGGSVSTLTIQRTQQEDSAVYLCASSRTSGNYEQYFGPGTRLTVT.

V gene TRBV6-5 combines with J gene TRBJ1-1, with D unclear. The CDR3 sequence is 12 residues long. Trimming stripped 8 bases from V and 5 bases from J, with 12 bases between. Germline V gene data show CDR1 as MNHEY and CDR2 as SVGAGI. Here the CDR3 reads CASRERSTEAFF. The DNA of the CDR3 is TGTGCCAGCCGGGAGAGATCGACTGAAGCTTTCTTT.

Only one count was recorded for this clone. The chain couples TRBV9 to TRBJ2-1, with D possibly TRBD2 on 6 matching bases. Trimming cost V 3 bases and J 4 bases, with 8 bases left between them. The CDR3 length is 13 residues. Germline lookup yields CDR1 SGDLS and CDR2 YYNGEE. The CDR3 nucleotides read TGTGCCAGCAGCGCGGGACTTTACAATGAGCAGTTCTTC. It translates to CASSAGLYNEQFF.

The CDR3: CASSSTGGPDTQYF. The CDR3 region has the DNA TGCGCCAGCAGCTCGACAGGGGGCCCAGATACGCAGTATTTT. J is TRBJ2-3 and V is TRBV5-1, with 10 bases fitting TRBD1. Germline CDR1 and CDR2: SGHRS and YFSETQ. The CDR3 spans 14 residues. V lost 3 bases and J lost 4; bases outside the gene matches: 2.

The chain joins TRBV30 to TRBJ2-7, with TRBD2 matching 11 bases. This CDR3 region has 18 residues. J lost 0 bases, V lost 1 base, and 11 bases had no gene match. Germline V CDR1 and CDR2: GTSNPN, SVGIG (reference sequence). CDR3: CAWSAFGLAGSSSYEQYF. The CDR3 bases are TGTGCCTGGAGTGCTTTCGGACTAGCGGGTTCAAGCTCCTACGAGCAGTACTTC.

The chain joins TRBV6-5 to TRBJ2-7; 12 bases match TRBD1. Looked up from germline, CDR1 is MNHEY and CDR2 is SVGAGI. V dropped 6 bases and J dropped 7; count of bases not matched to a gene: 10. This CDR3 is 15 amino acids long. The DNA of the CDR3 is TGTGCCAGCAGGGCCGGGACAGGGGGCTCTATGGAGCAGTACTTC. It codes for CASRAGTGGSMEQYF.

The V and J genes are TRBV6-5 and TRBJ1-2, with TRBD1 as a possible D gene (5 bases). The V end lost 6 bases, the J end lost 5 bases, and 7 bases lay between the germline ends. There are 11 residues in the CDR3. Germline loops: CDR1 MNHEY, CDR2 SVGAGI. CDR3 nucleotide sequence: TGTGCCAGCAGACAGGAATATGGCTACACCTTC. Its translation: CASRQEYGYTF.

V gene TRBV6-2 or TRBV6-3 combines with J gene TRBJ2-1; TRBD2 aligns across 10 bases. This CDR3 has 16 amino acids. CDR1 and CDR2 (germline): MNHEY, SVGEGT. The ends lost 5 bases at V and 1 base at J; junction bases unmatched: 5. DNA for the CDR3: TGTGCCAGCAGTCACCGGACTAGCGGTTCCTACAATGAGCAGTTCTTC. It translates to CASSHRTSGSYNEQFF.

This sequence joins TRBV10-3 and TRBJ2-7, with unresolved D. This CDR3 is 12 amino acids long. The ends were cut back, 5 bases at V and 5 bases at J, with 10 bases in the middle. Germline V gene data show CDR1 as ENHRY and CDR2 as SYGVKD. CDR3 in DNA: TGTGCCATCAGTCCTATCAAGAACGAGCAGTACTTC. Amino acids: CAISPIKNEQYF.